The following is a T cell receptor (beta chain) sequence with its context. This record comes from a study of T cell changes during pregnancy in multiple sclerosis. Germline CDR1 is KGHSH and CDR2 is LQKENI. CDR3 length: 13 amino acids. V dropped 2 bases and J dropped 5 bases, with 10 bases sitting between them. Data came from immunoSEQ multiplex PCR; TCRdb stores just in-frame clones and leaves some out. The data contain approximately 44,000 clones, 80% to 90% of them singletons. The chain combines TRBV18 with TRBJ2-7; D gene unclear. Sequenced material: CD4+ T cells from peripheral blood mononuclear cells, taken in the first trimester of pregnancy. This clonotype originated in a female donor with multiple sclerosis, enrolled in a pregnancy study. CDR3 protein: CASSPFSTNEQYF. The CDR3 DNA follows: TGTGCCAGCTCACCATTCTCTACTAACGAGCAGTACTTC. The full variable domain, its missing parts supplied by reference TRBV18 and TRBJ2-7, is NAGVMQNPRHLVRRRGQEARLRCSPMKGHSHVYWYRQLPEEGLKFMVYLQKENIIDESGMPKERFSAEFPKEGPSILRIQQVVRGDSAAYFCASSPFSTNEQYFGPGTRLTVT.